The clone carrying this TCR beta chain was counted between two and nine times. Its target is unknown. This specimen belongs to a study of T-cell memory formation after mild COVID-19. Study results and limitations: CD4+ contracting clones were found mainly in CM and EM, and CD8+ ones in EMRA. Detection of some responders pre-infection suggested pre-existing cross-reactive memory T cells participated.

Researchers used 5'RACE with constant-segment primers to make TCR alpha and TCR beta cDNA libraries that carry sample barcodes and UMIs. One entry per CDR3 protein results from TCRdb running MiXCR on the 5' RACE reads. This repertoire shows roughly 120,000 distinct CDR3 sequences, about 16% found once; its top ten account for 14%. Per the germline V gene, CDR1 is SGHAT and CDR2 is FQNNGV. V was pared by 4 bases and J by 5 bases, with 14 bases between. The CDR3 length is 14 residues. Sequences were obtained from PBMCs or a T cell subset sorted from them (not recorded which). The receptor comes from an adult woman who had mild COVID-19 (a few samples of this study predate the infection). Cell type and time point are not known. The chain couples TRBV11-2 to TRBJ2-5; D is ambiguous. The CDR3 spells CASSSWTSLETQYF. Here the CDR3 DNA reads TGTGCCAGCAGCTCCTGGACCTCCCTGGAGACCCAGTACTTC.